This is a list of T cell receptor beta chains from one sample in a study of T cells in narcolepsy. Profiling relied on immunoSEQ multiplex PCR, and the TCRdb table lists in-frame clones only, not all of them. The top ten hold 10% of the sample, which has 25,000 or so clones, over 75% seen once. The source material was memory (CD45RA-) CD4+ T cells from blood. The receptors shown here come from a human donor in good health. CDR3s include the opening cysteine and the closing phenylalanine or tryptophan. Fields, in order: J gene, D gene, V gene, clone size, CDR3 DNA, CDR3 protein. The D gene is left open where the match is weak. Where a row states a size, it is once, few, many or the class of an expanded clone; other rows omit it.

>TRBJ2-3|TRBD2|TRBV28|-
TGTGCCAGCAGGCGAGGGGCGACTAGCACGGATACGCAGTATTTT
CASRRGATSTDTQYF
>TRBJ2-3|TRBD2|TRBV28|-
TGTGCCAGCAAAGTTCCGGGGGGGACAGATACGCAGTATTTT
CASKVPGGTDTQYF
>TRBJ1-2|TRBD1|TRBV19|-
TGTGCCAGTAGTATCGAACAGGGGAGGTATGGCTACACCTTC
CASSIEQGRYGYTF
>TRBJ2-7|-|TRBV2|-
TGTGCCAGCAGTGAAGGGAGGGGGTTTGGCTACGAGCAGTACTTC
CASSEGRGFGYEQYF
>TRBJ2-1|TRBD2|TRBV7-2|-
TGTGCCAGCAGCTCCTTACTAGCGGGAGCCCCCGTCAGTGAGCAGTTCTTC
CASSSLLAGAPVSEQFF
>TRBJ1-5|-|TRBV11-3|-
TGTGCCAGCAGCTTAGTGGGGGGCACTCAGCCCCAGCATTTT
CASSLVGGTQPQHF
>TRBJ1-1|-|TRBV10-3|-
TGTGCCATCAGTGCAGGGGCTATTGAAGCTTTCTTT
CAISAGAIEAFF
>TRBJ1-2|-|TRBV2|once
TGTGCCAGCACCCCTGAGAGTGAGGGGATTGGCTACACCTTC
CASTPESEGIGYTF
>TRBJ2-1|-|TRBV6-1|-
TGTGCCAGCATCCTACCCCGATCCTTGAACAATGAGCAGTTCTTC
CASILPRSLNNEQFF
>TRBJ1-2|-|TRBV29-1|-
TGCAGCGCTGAAATTAACTATGGCTACACCTTC
CSAEINYGYTF
>TRBJ1-2|-|TRBV6-5|-
TGTGCCAGCAGAGACCAGGGGATGAGGGGCTACACCTTC
CASRDQGMRGYTF
>TRBJ2-1|-|TRBV7-2|-
TGTGCCAGCAGCTTAGATGCACATTACAATGAGCAGTTCTTC
CASSLDAHYNEQFF
>TRBJ2-1|-|TRBV7-2|-
TGTGCCAGCAGCTTAGAAAGCATCTACAATGAGCAGTTCTTC
CASSLESIYNEQFF
>TRBJ2-7|-|TRBV5-1|-
TGCGCCAGCAGCTTGGCGGGGGCAGGGGGCGAGCAGTACTTC
CASSLAGAGGEQYF
>TRBJ2-1|TRBD2|TRBV9|-
TGTGCCAGCAGCGTAGCTGGCGGGAGGACCAATGAGCAGTTCTTC
CASSVAGGRTNEQFF
>TRBJ1-2|-|TRBV14|-
TGTGCCAGCAGCCAAGTCGGCAGGGAGGATGGCTACACCTTC
CASSQVGREDGYTF
>TRBJ2-5|TRBD2|TRBV19|-
TGTGCCAGTAGTATGACTAGCGGGAATAGGGGGACCCAGTACTTC
CASSMTSGNRGTQYF
>TRBJ1-4|TRBD1|TRBV6-1|-
TGTGCCAGCAGTCCAAACAGGGGGGCTAATGAAAAACTGTTTTTT
CASSPNRGANEKLFF
>TRBJ2-2|-|TRBV18|-
TGTGCCAGCTCACCCCAAGACAAAACCGGGGAGCTGTTTTTT
CASSPQDKTGELFF
>TRBJ2-5|TRBD2|TRBV5-4|-
TGTGCCAGCAGCGGGACTAGAAACCAAGAGACCCAGTACTTC
CASSGTRNQETQYF
>TRBJ2-3|TRBD1|TRBV6-6|once
TGTGCCAGCAGCCCGACAGGGTCCACAGATACGCAGTATTTT
CASSPTGSTDTQYF
>TRBJ2-7|TRBD2|TRBV10-3|-
TGTGCCATCAGTGGGCCTTTAATTTCGGGAGGGGACTACGAGCAGTACTTC
CAISGPLISGGDYEQYF
>TRBJ1-6|-|TRBV5-1|once
TGCGCCAGCAGCTTGGGACAGAAAAATTCACCCCTCCACTTT
CASSLGQKNSPLHF
>TRBJ2-7|TRBD2|TRBV7-2|-
TGTGCCAGCAGCTTAGGGTGGCGGGAGACCCGGGAGCAGTACTTC
CASSLGWRETREQYF
>TRBJ2-1|TRBD2|TRBV19|-
TGTGCCAGTAGTACTAGCGGGAGAAGGAGTGAGCAGTTCTTC
CASSTSGRRSEQFF
>TRBJ2-7|-|TRBV28|-
TGTGCCAGCAGTTTGGCCGGCGGGAACGAGCAGTACTTC
CASSLAGGNEQYF
>TRBJ2-3|-|TRBV6-1|-
TGTGCCAGCAGTGAATCGTGGGATGGCACAGATACGCAGTATTTT
CASSESWDGTDTQYF
>TRBJ2-7|-|TRBV11-3|-
TGTGCCAGCAGCTTTGTCACCGGCGAGCAGTACTTC
CASSFVTGEQYF
>TRBJ1-5|-|TRBV28|-
TGTGCCAGCACCGCACGGGAGGGGAAGTTTAGCAATCAGCCCCAGCATTTT
CASTAREGKFSNQPQHF
>TRBJ2-1|TRBD2|TRBV7-9|-
TGTGCCAGCAGCTTAGCACCAAATCGCCTAGCGGGCTCCAATGAGCAGTTCTTC
CASSLAPNRLAGSNEQFF
>TRBJ2-7|TRBD1|TRBV5-1|-
TGCGCCAGCAGCCGAACCTTAGAGGACCCGGGACAGGGCTCCTACGAGCAGTACTTC
CASSRTLEDPGQGSYEQYF
>TRBJ2-6|-|TRBV18|-
TGTGCCAGCTCACCATTCTCCGGGGCCAACGTCCTGACTTTC
CASSPFSGANVLTF
>TRBJ2-7|-|TRBV5-1|-
TGCGCCAGCAGCACTAAGTTTTCGCACGAGCAGTACTTC
CASSTKFSHEQYF
>TRBJ1-2|TRBD1|TRBV28|once
TGTGCCAACAGACAGGGCCCCAACAGTATAACCACCTTC
CANRQGPNSITTF
>TRBJ2-5|TRBD2|TRBV9|-
TGTGCCAGCAGCGTAGGTTTAGCGGGAGAAGAGACCCAGTACTTC
CASSVGLAGEETQYF
>TRBJ2-7|-|TRBV27|once
TGTGCCAGCAGTTTTACCCCCGGGACGGTCTACGAGCAGTACTTC
CASSFTPGTVYEQYF
>TRBJ2-2|TRBD1|TRBV2|-
TGTGCCAGCAGTGTCGAGGGGGCTGATTACACCGGGGAGCTGTTTTTT
CASSVEGADYTGELFF
>TRBJ2-7|-|TRBV9|once
TGTGCCAGCAGCTCCCAAGGCGGCAGGATTTACGAGCAGTACTTC
CASSSQGGRIYEQYF
>TRBJ2-1|-|TRBV5-1|-
TGCGCCAGCAGCTTGGTTAGGGGCCGACGGAATGAGCAGTTCTTC
CASSLVRGRRNEQFF
>TRBJ2-4|-|TRBV7-8|-
TGTGCCAGCAGCTTCATCGTGGGACTTACCATAGCCAAAAACATTCAGTACTTC
CASSFIVGLTIAKNIQYF
>TRBJ2-7|-|TRBV28|few
TGTGCCAGCAGTTTGTTACCGCCCTGGGGGCAGTCCTACGAGCAGTACTTC
CASSLLPPWGQSYEQYF
>TRBJ2-3|-|TRBV6-5|few
TGTGCCAGCAGGCCCGTTGGGGATACGCAGTATTTT
CASRPVGDTQYF
>TRBJ1-5|-|TRBV19|few
TGTGCCAGTAGTCCAAGGGGGGGCACGGGCAATCAGCCCCAGCATTTT
CASSPRGGTGNQPQHF
>TRBJ2-1|TRBD2|TRBV10-3|-
TGTGCCATGGCCGGGACTAGCGGGAGGGCGGGCTCCTACAATGAGCAGTTCTTC
CAMAGTSGRAGSYNEQFF
>TRBJ1-6|-|TRBV7-2|-
TGTGCCACGCGGAGGGGGTCAAGTCGTAATTCACCCCTCCACTTT
CATRRGSSRNSPLHF
>TRBJ2-7|TRBD2|TRBV29-1|-
TGCAGCGTTGGGGGAGCGGGAGGCCGGTACGAGCAGTACTTC
CSVGGAGGRYEQYF
>TRBJ2-7|TRBD2|TRBV18|-
TGTGCCAGCTCACCCGTAGCGGGAGCGGCGCCTTACGAGCAGTACTTC
CASSPVAGAAPYEQYF
>TRBJ1-4|-|TRBV28|-
TGTGCCAGCAGTACCTCCTCGGGACGAGGTGAAAAACTGTTTTTT
CASSTSSGRGEKLFF
>TRBJ1-1|TRBD1|TRBV6-5|-
TGTGCCAGCAGTTACTCGGAACAGGGGACTGAAGCTTTCTTT
CASSYSEQGTEAFF
>TRBJ2-1|-|TRBV29-1|-
TGCAGCGTGGCGGAGTACAATGAGCAGTTCTTC
CSVAEYNEQFF